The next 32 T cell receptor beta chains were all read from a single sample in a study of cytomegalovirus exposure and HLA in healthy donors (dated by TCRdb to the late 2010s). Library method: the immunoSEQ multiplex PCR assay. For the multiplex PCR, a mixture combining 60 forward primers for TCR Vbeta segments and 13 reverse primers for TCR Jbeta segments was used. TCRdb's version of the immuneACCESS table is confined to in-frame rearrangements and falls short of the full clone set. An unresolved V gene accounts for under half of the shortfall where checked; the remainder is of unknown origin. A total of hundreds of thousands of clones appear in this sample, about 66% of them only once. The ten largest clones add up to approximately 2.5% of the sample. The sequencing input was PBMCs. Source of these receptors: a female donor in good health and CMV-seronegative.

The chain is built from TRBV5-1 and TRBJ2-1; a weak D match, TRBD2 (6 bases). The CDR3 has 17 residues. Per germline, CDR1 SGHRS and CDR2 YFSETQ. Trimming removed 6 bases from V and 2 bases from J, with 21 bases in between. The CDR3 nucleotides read TGCGCCAGCACAAACTCCCCCCCGGGAGCCCCCTACAATGAGCAGTTCTTC. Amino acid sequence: CASTNSPPGAPYNEQFF. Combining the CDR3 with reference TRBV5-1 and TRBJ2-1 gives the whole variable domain KAGVTQTPRYLIKTRGQQVTLSCSPISGHRSVSWYQQTPGQGLQFLFEYFSETQRNKGNFPGRFSGRQFSNSRSEMNVSTLELGDSALYLCASTNSPPGAPYNEQFFGPGTRLTVL.

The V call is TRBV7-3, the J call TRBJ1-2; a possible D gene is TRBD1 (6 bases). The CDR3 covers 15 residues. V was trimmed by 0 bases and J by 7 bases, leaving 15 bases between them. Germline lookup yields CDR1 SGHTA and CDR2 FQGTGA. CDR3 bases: TGTGCCAGCAGCTTAACGGGGGGGCGCGGTTTTGGCTACACCTTC. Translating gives CASSLTGGRGFGYTF. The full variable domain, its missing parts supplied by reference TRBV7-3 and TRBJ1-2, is GAGVSQTPSNKVTEKGKYVELRCDPISGHTALYWYRQSLGQGPEFLIYFQGTGAADDSGLPNDRFFAVRPEGSVSTLKIQRTERGDSAVYLCASSLTGGRGFGYTFGSGTRLTVV.

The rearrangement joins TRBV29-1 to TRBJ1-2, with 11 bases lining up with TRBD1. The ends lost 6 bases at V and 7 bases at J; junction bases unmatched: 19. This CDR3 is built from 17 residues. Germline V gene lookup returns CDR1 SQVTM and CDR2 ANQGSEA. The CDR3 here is CSVGGLLGQGDVGGYTF. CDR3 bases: TGCAGCGTCGGGGGACTGCTGGGACAGGGGGATGTGGGTGGCTACACCTTC.

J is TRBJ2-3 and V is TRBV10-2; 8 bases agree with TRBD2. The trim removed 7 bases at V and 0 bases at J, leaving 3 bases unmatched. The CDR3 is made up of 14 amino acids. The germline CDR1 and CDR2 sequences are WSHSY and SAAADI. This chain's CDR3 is CASTGLASTDTQYF. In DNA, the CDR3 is TGCGCCAGCACTGGACTAGCCAGCACAGATACGCAGTATTTT.

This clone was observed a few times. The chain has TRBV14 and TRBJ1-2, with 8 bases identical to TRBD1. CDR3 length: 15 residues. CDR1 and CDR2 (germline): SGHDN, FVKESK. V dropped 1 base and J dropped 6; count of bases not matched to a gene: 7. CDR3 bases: TGTGCCAGCAGCCAAGGGGACAGGCCCTTTCATGGCTACACCTTC. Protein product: CASSQGDRPFHGYTF.

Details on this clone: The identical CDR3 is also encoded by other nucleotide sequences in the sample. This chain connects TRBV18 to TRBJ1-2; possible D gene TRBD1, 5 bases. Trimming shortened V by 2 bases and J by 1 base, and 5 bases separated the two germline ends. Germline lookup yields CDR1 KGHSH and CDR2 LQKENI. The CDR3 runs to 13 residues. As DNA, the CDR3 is TGTGCCAGCTCACCAGACAGTAACTATGGCTACACCTTC. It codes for CASSPDSNYGYTF.

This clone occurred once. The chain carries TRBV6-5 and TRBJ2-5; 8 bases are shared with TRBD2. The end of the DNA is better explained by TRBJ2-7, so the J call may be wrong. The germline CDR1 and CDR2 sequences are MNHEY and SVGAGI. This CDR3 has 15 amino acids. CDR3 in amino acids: CASSYNSGNVYEQYF. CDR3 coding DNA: TGTGCCAGCAGTTATAATAGCGGGAATGTCTACGAGCAGTACTTC.

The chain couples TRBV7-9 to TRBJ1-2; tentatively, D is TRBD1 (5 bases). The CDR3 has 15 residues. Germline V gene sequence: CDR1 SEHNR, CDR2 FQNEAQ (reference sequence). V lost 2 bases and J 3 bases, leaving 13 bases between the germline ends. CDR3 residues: CASSLIGVGDYGYTF. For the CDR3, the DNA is TGTGCCAGCAGCTTAATAGGGGTAGGGGACTATGGCTACACCTTC.

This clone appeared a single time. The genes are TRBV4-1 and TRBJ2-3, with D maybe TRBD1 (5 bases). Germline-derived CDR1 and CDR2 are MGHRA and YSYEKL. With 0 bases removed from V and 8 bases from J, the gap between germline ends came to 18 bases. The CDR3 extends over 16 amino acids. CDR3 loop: CASSQDEQEIRRTQYF. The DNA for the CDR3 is TGCGCCAGCAGCCAAGATGAACAGGAGATCCGGCGTACGCAGTATTTT.

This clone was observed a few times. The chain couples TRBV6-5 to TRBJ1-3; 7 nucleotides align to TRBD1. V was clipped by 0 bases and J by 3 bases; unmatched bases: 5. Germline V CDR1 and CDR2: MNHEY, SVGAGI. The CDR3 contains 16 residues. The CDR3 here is CASSYSVPGGGNTIYF. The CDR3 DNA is TGTGCCAGCAGTTACTCCGTACCAGGGGGTGGAAACACCATATATTTT.

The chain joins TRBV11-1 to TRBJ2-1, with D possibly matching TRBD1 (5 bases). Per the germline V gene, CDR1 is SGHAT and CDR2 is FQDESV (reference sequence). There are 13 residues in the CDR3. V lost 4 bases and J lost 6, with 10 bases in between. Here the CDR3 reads CASSSGMPNEQFF. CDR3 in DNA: TGTGCCAGCAGCTCAGGGATGCCCAATGAGCAGTTCTTC.

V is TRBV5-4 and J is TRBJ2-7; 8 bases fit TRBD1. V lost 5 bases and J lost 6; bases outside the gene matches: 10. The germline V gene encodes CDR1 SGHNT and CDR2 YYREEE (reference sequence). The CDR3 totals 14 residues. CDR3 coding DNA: TGTGCCAGCAGATCCCAGGGGGCGTCGTTCGAGCAGTACTTC. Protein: CASRSQGASFEQYF.

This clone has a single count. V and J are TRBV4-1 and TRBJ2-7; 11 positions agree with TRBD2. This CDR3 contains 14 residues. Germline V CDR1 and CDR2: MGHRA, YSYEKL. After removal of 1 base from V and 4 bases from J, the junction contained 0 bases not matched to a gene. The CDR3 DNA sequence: TGCGCCAGCAGCCAAGGGACTAGCGGGTACGAGCAGTACTTC. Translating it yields CASSQGTSGYEQYF.

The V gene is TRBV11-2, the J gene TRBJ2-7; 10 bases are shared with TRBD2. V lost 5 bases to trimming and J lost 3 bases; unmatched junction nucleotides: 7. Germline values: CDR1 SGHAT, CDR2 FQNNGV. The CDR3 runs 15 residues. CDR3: CASSPGTSVFYEQYF. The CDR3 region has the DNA TGTGCCAGCAGCCCCGGGACTAGCGTCTTCTACGAGCAGTACTTC.

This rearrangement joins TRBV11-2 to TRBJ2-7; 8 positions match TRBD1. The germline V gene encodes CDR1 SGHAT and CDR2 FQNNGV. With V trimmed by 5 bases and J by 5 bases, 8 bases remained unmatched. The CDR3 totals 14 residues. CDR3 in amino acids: CASSRGTGAHEQYF. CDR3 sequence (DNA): TGTGCCAGCAGCCGTGGGACAGGAGCTCACGAGCAGTACTTC. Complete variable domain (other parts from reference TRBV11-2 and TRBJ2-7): EAGVAQSPRYKIIEKRQSVAFWCNPISGHATLYWYQQILGQGPKLLIQFQNNGVVDDSQLPKDRFSAERLKGVDSTLKIQPAKLEDSAVYLCASSRGTGAHEQYFGPGTRLTVT.

This CDR3 is CASSPLPGLAGGEQFF. In DNA, the CDR3 is TGTGCCAGCAGCCCGTTACCGGGACTAGCGGGAGGTGAGCAGTTCTTC. This chain links TRBV7-9 with TRBJ2-1, with 15 bases lining up with TRBD2. CDR1 and CDR2 (germline): SEHNR, FQNEAQ (reference sequence). The CDR3 runs to 16 residues. Trimming cost V 5 bases and J 9 bases; bases outside gene matches: 8.

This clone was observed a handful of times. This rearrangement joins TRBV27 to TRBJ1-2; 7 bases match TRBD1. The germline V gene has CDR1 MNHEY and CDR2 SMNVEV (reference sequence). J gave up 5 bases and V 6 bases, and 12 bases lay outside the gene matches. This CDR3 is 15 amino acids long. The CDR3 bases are TGTGCCAGCAGCCCCCGGGGACAGCTCCTGTATGGCTACACCTTC. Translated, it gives CASSPRGQLLYGYTF.

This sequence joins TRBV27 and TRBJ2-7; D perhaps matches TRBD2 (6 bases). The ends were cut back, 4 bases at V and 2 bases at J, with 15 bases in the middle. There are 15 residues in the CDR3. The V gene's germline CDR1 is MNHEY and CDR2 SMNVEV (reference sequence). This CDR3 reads CASSSRQGLTYEQYF. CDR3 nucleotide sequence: TGTGCCAGCAGTTCCCGCCAGGGACTTACCTACGAGCAGTACTTC.

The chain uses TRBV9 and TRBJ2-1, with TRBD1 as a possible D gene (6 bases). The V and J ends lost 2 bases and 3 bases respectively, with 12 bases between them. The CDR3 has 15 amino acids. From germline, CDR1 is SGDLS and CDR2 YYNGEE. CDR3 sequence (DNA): TGTGCCAGCAGCGTCAGGGGCGAAAACTACAATGAGCAGTTCTTC. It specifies CASSVRGENYNEQFF.

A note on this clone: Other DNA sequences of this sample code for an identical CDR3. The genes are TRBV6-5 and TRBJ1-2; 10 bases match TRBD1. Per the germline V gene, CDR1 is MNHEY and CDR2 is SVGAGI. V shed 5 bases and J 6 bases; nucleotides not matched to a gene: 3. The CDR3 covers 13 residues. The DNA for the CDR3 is TGTGCCAGCAGTAGAGGACAGGGGGATGGCTACACCTTC. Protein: CASSRGQGDGYTF.

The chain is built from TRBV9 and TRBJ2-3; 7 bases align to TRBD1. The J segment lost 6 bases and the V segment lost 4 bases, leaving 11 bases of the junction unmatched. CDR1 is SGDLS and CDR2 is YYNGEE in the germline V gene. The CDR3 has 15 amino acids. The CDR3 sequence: CASSPGWGTADTQYF. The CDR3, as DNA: TGTGCCAGCAGCCCCGGTTGGGGGACAGCGGATACGCAGTATTTT.

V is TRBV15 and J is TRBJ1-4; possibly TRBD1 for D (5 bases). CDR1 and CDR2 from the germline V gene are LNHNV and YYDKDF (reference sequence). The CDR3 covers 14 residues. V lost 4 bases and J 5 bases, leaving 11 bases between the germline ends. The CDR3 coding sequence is TGTGCCACCAGCACTGGGGGGGGAAATGAAAAACTGTTTTTT. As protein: CATSTGGGNEKLFF.

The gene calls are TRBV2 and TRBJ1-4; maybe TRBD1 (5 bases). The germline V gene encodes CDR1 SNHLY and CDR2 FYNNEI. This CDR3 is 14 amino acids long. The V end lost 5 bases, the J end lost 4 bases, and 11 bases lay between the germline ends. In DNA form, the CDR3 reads TGTGCCAGCAGTCGCGACAGTGATAATGAAAAACTGTTTTTT. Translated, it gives CASSRDSDNEKLFF.

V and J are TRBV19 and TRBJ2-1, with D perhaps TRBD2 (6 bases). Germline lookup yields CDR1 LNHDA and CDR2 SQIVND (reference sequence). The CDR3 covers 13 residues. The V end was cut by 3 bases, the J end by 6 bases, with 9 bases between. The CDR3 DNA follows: TGTGCCAGTAGTATGGTGACTAGCAATGAGCAGTTCTTC. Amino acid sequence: CASSMVTSNEQFF. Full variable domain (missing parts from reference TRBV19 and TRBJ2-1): DGGITQSPKYLFRKEGQNVTLSCEQNLNHDAMYWYRQDPGQGLRLIYYSQIVNDFQKGDIAEGYSVSREKKESFPLTVTSAQKNPTAFYLCASSMVTSNEQFFGPGTRLTVL.

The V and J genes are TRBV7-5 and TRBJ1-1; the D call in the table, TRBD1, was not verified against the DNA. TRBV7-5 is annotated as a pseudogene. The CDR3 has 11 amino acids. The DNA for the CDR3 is TGTGCCAGGGGGGCGAGGACTGAAGCTTTCTTT. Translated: CARGARTEAFF.

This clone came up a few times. DNA for the CDR3: TGCGCCAGCAGCTTGACTAGCGGGATACCTAACGAGCAGTACTTC. It specifies CASSLTSGIPNEQYF. This chain joins TRBV5-1 and TRBJ2-7; 10 bases are a match to TRBD2. The CDR3 is 15 amino acids. V shed 1 base and J 5 bases; nucleotides not matched to a gene: 6. Germline loops: CDR1 SGHRS, CDR2 YFSETQ.

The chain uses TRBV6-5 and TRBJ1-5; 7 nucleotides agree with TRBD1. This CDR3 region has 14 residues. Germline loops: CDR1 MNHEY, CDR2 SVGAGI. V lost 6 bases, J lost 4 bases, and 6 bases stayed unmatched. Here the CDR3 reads CASSLGQVNQPQHF. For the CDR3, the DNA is TGTGCCAGCAGCTTAGGACAGGTGAATCAGCCCCAGCATTTT.

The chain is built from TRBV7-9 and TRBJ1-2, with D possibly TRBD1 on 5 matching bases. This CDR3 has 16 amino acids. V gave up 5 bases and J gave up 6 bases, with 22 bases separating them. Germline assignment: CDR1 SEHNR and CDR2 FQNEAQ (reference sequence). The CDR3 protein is CASSPQDRQTRNGYTF. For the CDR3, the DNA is TGTGCCAGCAGCCCCCAAGACAGACAGACGAGGAATGGCTACACCTTC.

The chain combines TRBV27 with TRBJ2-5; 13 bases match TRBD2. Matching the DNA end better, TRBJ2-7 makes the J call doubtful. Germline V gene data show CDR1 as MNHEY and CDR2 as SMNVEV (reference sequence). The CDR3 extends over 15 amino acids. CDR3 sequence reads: CASSQRLAGGREQYF. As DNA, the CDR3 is TGTGCCAGCAGTCAAAGACTAGCGGGAGGACGCGAGCAGTACTTC.

CDR3 sequence reads: CASSVRGGYDEQYF. In DNA form, the CDR3 reads TGTGCCAGCAGCGTAAGGGGAGGTTACGACGAGCAGTACTTC. V is TRBV9 and J is TRBJ2-7, with D maybe TRBD2 (6 bases). CDR1 and CDR2 from the germline V gene are SGDLS and YYNGEE. This CDR3 contains 14 residues. The V end lost 1 base, the J end lost 5 bases, and 13 bases lay between the germline ends.

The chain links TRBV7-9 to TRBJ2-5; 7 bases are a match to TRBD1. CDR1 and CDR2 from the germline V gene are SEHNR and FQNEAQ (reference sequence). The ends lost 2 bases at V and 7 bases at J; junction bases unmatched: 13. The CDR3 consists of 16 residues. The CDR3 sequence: CASSLLGQGVMGTQYF. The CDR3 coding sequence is TGTGCCAGCAGCTTACTGGGGCAGGGGGTCATGGGGACCCAGTACTTC. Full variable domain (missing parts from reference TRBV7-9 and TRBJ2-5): DTGVSQNPRHKITKRGQNVTFRCDPISEHNRLYWYRQTLGQGPEFLTYFQNEAQLEKSRLLSDRFSAERPKGSFSTLEIQRTEQGDSAMYLCASSLLGQGVMGTQYFGPGTRLLVL.

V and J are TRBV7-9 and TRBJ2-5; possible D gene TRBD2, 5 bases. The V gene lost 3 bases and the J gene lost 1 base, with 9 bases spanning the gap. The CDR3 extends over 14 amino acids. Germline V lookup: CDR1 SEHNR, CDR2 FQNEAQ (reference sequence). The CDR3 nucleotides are TGTGCCAGCAGCTTGAACGGACTCCAAGAGACCCAGTACTTC. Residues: CASSLNGLQETQYF.